This entry describes one T cell receptor (beta chain). As yet, its antigen is unknown. It was RNA transcripts that yielded the amplified TCR beta CDR3 regions. The TCR CDR3 first-round RT-PCR relied on the HTBI primer set. Each CDR3 protein gets one entry after TCRdb re-called the multiplex PCR reads with MiXCR. The table has some 460,000 distinct CDR3 sequences, about 15% seen once; the top ten hold over 12%. This record belongs to a study of T cells in Graves' hyperthyroidism and ophthalmopathy. Regarding the study as a whole: Most expanded thyroid clonotypes above 0.001 also appeared in blood.

Patients were excluded because of uncontrolled infection, other autoimmune disease, pregnancy or lactation. The diagnostic basis comprised clinical symptoms, serum thyroxine and TRAb, thyroid ultrasound and orbital computed tomography. This TCR was recovered from a woman in her late teens or twenties with Graves' hyperthyroidism. Material: blood.

The CDR3 protein is CAISNGLAPLHF. CDR3 nucleotides: TGTGCCATCAGTAATGGATTAGCACCCCTCCACTTT. The chain recombines TRBV10-3 with TRBJ1-6; D unresolved. The germline CDR1 and CDR2 sequences are ENHRY and SYGVKD. V was trimmed by 5 bases and J by 11 bases, leaving 10 bases between them. The CDR3 is 12 amino acids.